This T cell receptor beta chain derives from a study of OX40 agonist ivuxolimab in advanced cancers. CDR3 length: 16 amino acids. Germline V lookup: CDR1 MNHEY, CDR2 SVGAGI. The trim removed 2 bases at V and 1 base at J, leaving 4 bases unmatched. TCRdb keeps only in-frame clones here, not all; method: immunoSEQ multiplex PCR. The sample consists of tens of thousands of clones, approximately 84% of them appearing once. Patients with a history of autoimmune disease or on systemic immunosuppression were excluded. The V and J genes are TRBV6-5 and TRBJ2-3, with TRBD2 identical over 9 bases. This specimen was CD4+ or CD8+ T cells sorted from blood, taken in a trial of the OX40 agonist ivuxolimab. The TCR comes from an adult with an advanced solid tumor such as melanoma, head and neck, liver or kidney cancer. CDR3 nucleotides: TGTGCCAGCAGTTACGTCGCGGGAGGGGGCACAGATACGCAGTATTTT. Translating gives CASSYVAGGGTDTQYF.